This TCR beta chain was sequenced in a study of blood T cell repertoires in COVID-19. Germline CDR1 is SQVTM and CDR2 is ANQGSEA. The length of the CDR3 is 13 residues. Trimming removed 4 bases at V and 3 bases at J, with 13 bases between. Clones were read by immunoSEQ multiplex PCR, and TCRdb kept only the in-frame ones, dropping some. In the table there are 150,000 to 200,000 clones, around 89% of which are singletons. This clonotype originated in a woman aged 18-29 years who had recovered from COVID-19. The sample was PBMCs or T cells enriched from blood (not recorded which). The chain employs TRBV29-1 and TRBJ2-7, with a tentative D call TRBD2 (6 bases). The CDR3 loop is CSVVGGQVYEQYF. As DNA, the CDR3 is TGCAGCGTTGTGGGGGGTCAGGTCTACGAGCAGTACTTC.